One sample yielded the 20 T cell receptor beta chains listed below, sequenced in a study of PD-L1 blockade in urothelial cancer. Sequencing used immunoSEQ multiplex PCR; TCRdb keeps in-frame clones, though not all of them. The table records about 38,000 clones, more than 70% of them present only once. This material consisted of PBMCs, taken around atezolizumab (anti-PD-L1) treatment. These receptors came from a man in his 60s with urothelial cancer.

This chain uses TRBV5-6 with TRBJ2-1, with D perhaps matching TRBD1 (6 bases). Trimming stripped 4 bases from V and 7 bases from J, with 18 bases between. The CDR3 is 15 amino acids. Germline loops: CDR1 SGHDT, CDR2 YYEEEE. The CDR3 sequence: CASSPLDSQGNEQFF. CDR3 nucleotide sequence: TGTGCCAGCAGCCCACTGGACAGCCAAGGGAATGAGCAGTTCTTC.

This clone was observed once. This chain joins TRBV7-8 and TRBJ1-5; 9 positions match TRBD1. Germline V gene data show CDR1 as SGHVS and CDR2 as FQNEAQ. Germline trimming cut 4 bases from V and 6 bases from J; bases unmatched to any gene: 4. The length of the CDR3 is 14 residues. The DNA for the CDR3 is TGTGCCAGCAGCTCGACAGGGGGAGGTCAGCCCCAGCATTTT. Translation gives CASSSTGGGQPQHF. The full variable domain, in which reference TRBV7-8 and TRBJ1-5 provide the parts outside the CDR3, is GAGVSQSPRYKVAKRGQDVALRCDPISGHVSLFWYQQALGQGPEFLTYFQNEAQLDKSGLPSDRFFAERPEGSVSTLKIQRTQQEDSAVYLCASSSTGGGQPQHFGDGTRLSIL.

By proportion, this clone is medium-sized. The chain has TRBV27 and TRBJ1-2; D not certain. Germline CDR1 and CDR2: MNHEY and SMNVEV (reference sequence). V lost 3 bases, J lost 2 bases, and 16 bases lay in between. CDR3 size: 16 residues. The CDR3 DNA is TGTGCCAGCAGTTTCGTCCGGGAGGAGGCGAACTATGGCTACACCTTC. Translating gives CASSFVREEANYGYTF.

This clone has a count of ten or more. The chain joins TRBV6-1 to TRBJ2-7, with a possible D match to TRBD2 (5 bases). The CDR3 contains 14 residues. Trimming removed 4 bases from V and 2 bases from J, with 12 bases in between. Germline V gene sequence: CDR1 MNHNS, CDR2 SASEGT. CDR3 in DNA: TGTGCCAGCAGTGTCGCGATCGGGACCTACGAGCAGTACTTC. This sequence encodes CASSVAIGTYEQYF.

This clone occurred once. This chain joins TRBV2 and TRBJ1-4; TRBD1 matches at 9 bases. The CDR3 has 14 residues. CDR1 is SNHLY, CDR2 FYNNEI, per germline. Trimming at V came to 5 bases and at J to 5 bases, leaving 3 bases not matched to a gene. The DNA of the CDR3 is TGTGCCAGCAGTCCCGGGACAGGGAATGAAAAACTGTTTTTT. Its protein product is CASSPGTGNEKLFF.

This chain joins TRBV28 and TRBJ1-2; 7 bases are shared with TRBD1. The CDR3 is 15 amino acids. V was clipped by 5 bases and J by 0 bases; unmatched bases: 6. Germline CDR1 reads MDHEN; CDR2 reads SYDVKM. This chain's CDR3 is CASSAWTGTNYGYTF. For the CDR3, the DNA is TGTGCCAGCAGTGCCTGGACAGGTACTAACTATGGCTACACCTTC.

The chain carries TRBV28 and TRBJ2-1, with D possibly TRBD1 on 10 matching bases. The germline V gene has CDR1 MDHEN and CDR2 SYDVKM. V dropped 10 bases and J dropped 4 bases, with 29 bases sitting between them. The CDR3 has 18 residues. CDR3 in amino acids: CATTDRGLAGVAYNEQFF. The DNA for the CDR3 is TGTGCCACCACGGACAGGGGGTTAGCGGGAGTCGCTTACAATGAGCAGTTCTTC. Combining the CDR3 with reference TRBV28 and TRBJ2-1 gives the whole variable domain DVKVTQSSRYLVKRTGEKVFLECVQDMDHENMFWYRQDPGLGLRLIYFSYDVKMKEKGDIPEGYSVSREKKERFSLILESASTNQTSMYLCATTDRGLAGVAYNEQFFGPGTRLTVL.

V is TRBV6-6 and J is TRBJ1-1; D perhaps matches TRBD1 (5 bases). Per the germline V gene, CDR1 is MNHNY and CDR2 is SVGAGI (reference sequence). The V end lost 7 bases, the J end lost 4 bases, and 13 bases lay between the germline ends. The CDR3 runs to 13 residues. Written as DNA, the CDR3 is TGTGCCAGCACCCAGACAGCTGCCACTGAAGCTTTCTTT. Protein: CASTQTAATEAFF.

This chain connects TRBV6-1 to TRBJ2-3; 7 bases align to TRBD2. V was pared by 8 bases and J by 4 bases, with 6 bases of the junction left unmatched. The CDR3 is 13 residues long. The germline gives CDR1 MNHNS, CDR2 SASEGT. CDR3 bases: TGTGCCAGCGGACTAGTTTTGGCAGATACGCAGTATTTT. Translated, it gives CASGLVLADTQYF.

This clone was picked up one time. This chain links TRBV6-6 with TRBJ1-2; tentative D call: TRBD1 (5 bases). This CDR3 spans 15 amino acids. The V end was cut by 0 bases, the J end by 8 bases, with 16 bases between. Germline V lookup: CDR1 MNHNY, CDR2 SVGAGI (reference sequence). The DNA for the CDR3 is TGTGCCAGCAGTTACTCGTCCAGGGTGGATGGGGGCTACACCTTC. It codes for CASSYSSRVDGGYTF.

V and J are TRBV5-1 and TRBJ1-1, with 9 bases that match TRBD1. The CDR3 totals 17 residues. CDR1 is SGHRS, CDR2 YFSETQ, per germline. V lost 2 bases, J lost 3 bases, and 11 bases stayed unmatched. The CDR3 spells CASSLTMTGTGYTEAFF. CDR3 coding DNA: TGCGCCAGCAGCTTAACGATGACCGGGACAGGGTACACTGAAGCTTTCTTT.

The chain employs TRBV28 and TRBJ1-3; 7 bases agree with TRBD1. The CDR3 is 17 amino acids. The V gene end was trimmed by 5 bases and the J gene end by 5 bases; junction bases not matched to a gene: 15. Germline-derived CDR1 and CDR2 are MDHEN and SYDVKM. CDR3 amino acids: CASSPGTARRNRNTIYF. The CDR3 nucleotides are TGTGCCAGCAGTCCCGGGACAGCCAGGCGTAATAGAAACACCATATATTTT.

This clone has a single count. CDR3 protein: CASSQAQTGHSPLHF. CDR3 nucleotides: TGTGCCAGCAGCCAAGCCCAGACAGGGCATTCACCCCTCCACTTT. The chain has TRBV16 and TRBJ1-6; the match to TRBD1 covers 7 bases. The CDR3 spans 15 residues. The V and J ends lost 2 bases and 8 bases, in that order; junction bases with no gene match: 6. Per germline, CDR1 KGHSY and CDR2 FQNENV.

The CDR3 sequence is CASSRVVGAETQYF. Written as DNA, the CDR3 is TGTGCCAGCAGCCGCGTAGTAGGGGCGGAGACCCAGTACTTC. This chain connects TRBV28 to TRBJ2-5; possibly TRBD1 for D (5 bases). The germline gives CDR1 MDHEN, CDR2 SYDVKM. The CDR3 sequence is 14 residues long. With 6 bases removed from V and 5 bases from J, the gap between germline ends came to 16 bases. Combining the CDR3 with reference TRBV28 and TRBJ2-5 gives the whole variable domain DVKVTQSSRYLVKRTGEKVFLECVQDMDHENMFWYRQDPGLGLRLIYFSYDVKMKEKGDIPEGYSVSREKKERFSLILESASTNQTSMYLCASSRVVGAETQYFGPGTRLLVL.

This clone was observed a few times. V is TRBV27 and J is TRBJ2-2, with 11 bases that match TRBD1. The CDR3 contains 15 residues. Germline V gives CDR1 MNHEY, CDR2 SMNVEV (reference sequence). Germline trimming cut 4 bases from V and 3 bases from J; bases unmatched to any gene: 1. The CDR3 DNA follows: TGTGCCAGCAGTTGGGGACAGGGGGACACCGGGGAGCTGTTTTTT. Its protein is CASSWGQGDTGELFF.

The chain links TRBV7-9 to TRBJ2-3, with 12 bases identical to TRBD1. CDR3 length equals 15 residues. The J segment lost 6 bases and the V segment lost 5 bases, leaving 6 bases of the junction unmatched. Germline CDR1 reads SEHNR; CDR2 reads FQNEAQ (reference sequence). CDR3 amino acids: CASSPGQGARDTQYF. CDR3 bases: TGTGCCAGCAGCCCGGGACAGGGGGCGCGGGATACGCAGTATTTT.

The rearrangement links TRBV28 to TRBJ2-6; D is possibly TRBD1 (6 bases). The CDR3 extends over 15 amino acids. Germline lookup yields CDR1 MDHEN and CDR2 SYDVKM. V lost 7 bases and J lost 0, with 10 bases in between. CDR3 amino acids: CASTPTGSGANVLTF. The DNA for the CDR3 is TGTGCCAGCACCCCGACAGGCTCTGGGGCCAACGTCCTGACTTTC.

The CDR3 is CASRPGTTYTGELFF. CDR3 DNA sequence: TGTGCCAGCAGACCCGGGACTACCTACACCGGGGAGCTGTTTTTT. The chain employs TRBV28 and TRBJ2-2, with TRBD2 identical over 7 bases. The V gene's germline CDR1 is MDHEN and CDR2 SYDVKM. Losses at the gene ends were 6 bases for V and 3 bases for J; bases not matched to a gene: 7. CDR3 length: 15 amino acids.

The chain joins TRBV5-1 to TRBJ2-1, with 10 nucleotides matching TRBD1. J gave up 10 bases and V 4 bases, and 11 bases lay outside the gene matches. From germline, CDR1 is SGHRS and CDR2 YFSETQ. CDR3 size: 15 residues. The CDR3 spells CASSNTGTGVYEQFF. DNA for the CDR3: TGCGCCAGCAGCAATACCGGGACAGGGGTGTACGAGCAGTTCTTC. The full variable domain, rest sourced from reference TRBV5-1 and TRBJ2-1, is KAGVTQTPRYLIKTRGQQVTLSCSPISGHRSVSWYQQTPGQGLQFLFEYFSETQRNKGNFPGRFSGRQFSNSRSEMNVSTLELGDSALYLCASSNTGTGVYEQFFGPGTRLTVL.

This chain connects TRBV7-6 to TRBJ2-7; 7 nucleotides align to TRBD2. V gave up 4 bases and J gave up 1 base; unmatched junction bases: 1. Germline V gene lookup returns CDR1 SGHVS and CDR2 FNYEAQ. This CDR3 is 13 amino acids long. CDR3 nucleotides: TGTGCCAGCAGCTGGGGACTATCCTACGAGCAGTACTTC. It yields the protein CASSWGLSYEQYF.